A selection of T cell receptor beta chains follows, all from one sample in a study of blood T cell repertoires in COVID-19. Profiling relied on immunoSEQ multiplex PCR, and the TCRdb table lists in-frame clones only, not all of them. Of tens of thousands of clones in the sample, about 87% are singletons; the top ten hold 10% to 15%. The specimen sequenced was peripheral blood. The receptors derive from a human donor with active COVID-19. The donor label of this sample is uncertain. The CDR3 runs from the conserved cysteine through the conserved F or W. Each record gives: J gene, V gene, D gene, clone size, CDR3 protein, CDR3 DNA. D genes are given only for firm matches. The size field is filled for only some rows; it gives once, few, many or a size class.

j_gene: TRBJ2-5; v_gene: TRBV5-6; d_gene: TRBD1; abundance: .; CDR3aa: CASSSGQGGETQYF; CDR3nt: TGTGCCAGCAGCTCCGGACAGGGGGGAGAGACCCAGTACTTC
j_gene: TRBJ1-2; v_gene: TRBV10-2; d_gene: TRBD1; abundance: .; CDR3aa: CASTADRDVYGYTF; CDR3nt: TGCGCCAGCACCGCGGACAGGGACGTCTATGGCTACACCTTC
j_gene: TRBJ2-2; v_gene: TRBV6-5; d_gene: TRBD1; abundance: .; CDR3aa: CASSPGTGAGELFF; CDR3nt: TGTGCCAGCAGCCCCGGGACAGGTGCCGGGGAGCTGTTTTTT
j_gene: TRBJ1-2; v_gene: TRBV19; d_gene: .; abundance: few; CDR3aa: CASTSTSGIYGYTF; CDR3nt: TGTGCCAGTACCTCCACCTCAGGGATTTATGGCTACACCTTC
j_gene: TRBJ1-6; v_gene: TRBV5-1; d_gene: TRBD1; abundance: few; CDR3aa: CASRRTGENSPLHF; CDR3nt: TGCGCCAGCAGGAGAACAGGGGAAAATTCACCCCTCCACTTT
j_gene: TRBJ1-6; v_gene: TRBV13; d_gene: .; abundance: once; CDR3aa: CASSLASGFYNSPLHF; CDR3nt: TGTGCCAGCAGCCTTGCCAGTGGTTTCTATAATTCACCCCTCCACTTT
j_gene: TRBJ2-4; v_gene: TRBV7-2; d_gene: TRBD2; abundance: .; CDR3aa: CASSTSGRPDIQYF; CDR3nt: TGTGCCAGCAGCACTTCCGGGAGGCCGGACATTCAGTACTTC
j_gene: TRBJ2-1; v_gene: TRBV2; d_gene: TRBD2; abundance: .; CDR3aa: CASTPGLAGLGSYNEQFF; CDR3nt: TGTGCCAGCACCCCGGGACTAGCGGGGTTAGGCTCCTACAATGAGCAGTTCTTC
j_gene: TRBJ2-1; v_gene: TRBV14; d_gene: TRBD2; abundance: .; CDR3aa: CASSRSSGGYNEQFF; CDR3nt: TGTGCCAGCAGCCGGTCTAGCGGGGGCTACAATGAGCAGTTCTTC
j_gene: TRBJ2-7; v_gene: TRBV5-1; d_gene: TRBD1; abundance: .; CDR3aa: CASSSGQGASYEQYF; CDR3nt: TGCGCCAGCAGCTCCGGACAGGGGGCGTCTTACGAGCAGTACTTC
j_gene: TRBJ2-1; v_gene: TRBV29-1; d_gene: TRBD1; abundance: .; CDR3aa: CSGKQGSQEQFF; CDR3nt: TGCAGCGGAAAACAGGGGTCTCAGGAGCAGTTCTTC
j_gene: TRBJ2-1; v_gene: TRBV6-5; d_gene: .; abundance: .; CDR3aa: CASSYSSDGYNEQFF; CDR3nt: TGTGCCAGCAGTTACTCTAGTGATGGCTACAATGAGCAGTTCTTC
j_gene: TRBJ1-5; v_gene: TRBV4-2; d_gene: TRBD1; abundance: .; CDR3aa: CASSRDQGVSNQPQHF; CDR3nt: TGTGCCAGCAGCCGTGATCAGGGGGTTAGCAATCAGCCCCAGCATTTT
j_gene: TRBJ1-2; v_gene: TRBV28; d_gene: .; abundance: .; CDR3aa: CASRAGGGGGYTF; CDR3nt: TGTGCCAGCAGGGCTGGCGGGGGCGGTGGCTACACCTTC
j_gene: TRBJ2-2; v_gene: TRBV18; d_gene: .; abundance: .; CDR3aa: CASPLPPTGELFF; CDR3nt: TGTGCCAGCCCCCTACCCCCAACCGGGGAGCTGTTTTTT
j_gene: TRBJ2-7; v_gene: TRBV11-1; d_gene: .; abundance: .; CDR3aa: CASSLTGIGEQYF; CDR3nt: TGTGCCAGCAGCTTAACAGGGATCGGCGAGCAGTACTTC
j_gene: TRBJ2-5; v_gene: TRBV6-5; d_gene: TRBD1; abundance: .; CDR3aa: CASRIGTGGGETQYF; CDR3nt: TGTGCCAGCAGAATAGGGACAGGGGGCGGAGAGACCCAGTACTTC
j_gene: TRBJ2-3; v_gene: TRBV7-8; d_gene: .; abundance: .; CDR3aa: CASSPRTIEQQYF; CDR3nt: TGTGCCAGCAGCCCGAGGACTATAGAACAGCAGTATTTT
j_gene: TRBJ1-1; v_gene: TRBV5-1; d_gene: TRBD1; abundance: .; CDR3aa: CASQTGVVNTEAFF; CDR3nt: TGCGCCAGTCAAACAGGGGTCGTGAACACTGAAGCTTTCTTT
j_gene: TRBJ2-1; v_gene: TRBV7-3; d_gene: TRBD2; abundance: once; CDR3aa: CASSRGAGYNEQFF; CDR3nt: TGTGCCAGCTCGCGGGGAGCGGGGTACAATGAGCAGTTCTTC
j_gene: TRBJ2-1; v_gene: TRBV4-2; d_gene: TRBD2; abundance: .; CDR3aa: CASSPRASGGPGGEQFF; CDR3nt: TGTGCCAGCAGCCCGCGGGCTAGCGGGGGGCCCGGAGGAGAGCAGTTCTTC
j_gene: TRBJ1-5; v_gene: TRBV6-2/TRBV6-3; d_gene: TRBD1; abundance: .; CDR3aa: CASSRGTGSQPQHF; CDR3nt: TGTGCCAGCAGTAGAGGGACAGGGTCGCAGCCCCAGCATTTT
j_gene: TRBJ2-7; v_gene: TRBV6-2/TRBV6-3; d_gene: TRBD2; abundance: .; CDR3aa: CASSFPGTRSLPGEQYF; CDR3nt: TGTGCCAGCAGTTTCCCCGGGACTAGGAGTCTCCCCGGCGAGCAGTACTTC
j_gene: TRBJ1-4; v_gene: TRBV28; d_gene: TRBD1; abundance: .; CDR3aa: CASTTGGNEKLFF; CDR3nt: TGTGCCAGCACCACAGGGGGTAATGAAAAACTGTTTTTT